These 23 T cell receptor beta chains were sequenced from one sample in a study of identical twins. TCRdb independently ran MiXCR on the 5' RACE reads; one entry per CDR3 protein. Of 1.5 million or so distinct CDR3 sequences listed, about 30% are singletons. The sample consisted of cord blood. These receptors originate from a newborn girl in good health.

This rearrangement joins TRBV20-1 to TRBJ1-5; a possible D gene is TRBD1 (5 bases). Germline-derived CDR1 and CDR2 are DFQATT and SNEGSKA (reference sequence). The CDR3 is 14 residues long. V was pared by 6 bases and J by 0 bases, with 12 bases between. CDR3 loop: CSAGTPYSNQPQHF. CDR3 in DNA: TGCAGTGCCGGGACTCCCTATAGCAATCAGCCCCAGCATTTT.

The rearrangement joins TRBV3-1 to TRBJ2-7, with 16 bases aligning to TRBD2. V shed 4 bases, J shed 5 bases, and the junction held 14 bases outside the gene matches. This CDR3 has 19 residues. CDR1 is LGHDT, CDR2 YNNKEL, per germline (reference sequence). The CDR3 sequence is CASSLVPGLAGGRLDEQYF. CDR3 nucleotides: TGTGCCAGCAGCCTTGTTCCGGGACTAGCGGGAGGGAGATTGGACGAGCAGTACTTC.

V usage is TRBV19 and J usage is TRBJ2-7; 7 bases agree with TRBD2. The ends lost 2 bases at V and 7 bases at J; junction bases unmatched: 14. This CDR3 region has 16 residues. In germline, CDR1 is LNHDA, CDR2 SQIVND (reference sequence). The CDR3 DNA reads as TGTGCCAGTAGTATATCGAGACTAGCCCTCTACAATGAGCAGTACTTC. It is translated as CASSISRLALYNEQYF.

This chain links TRBV5-1 with TRBJ2-1; D remains unclear. The CDR3 length is 15 residues. The V end was cut by 0 bases, the J end by 5 bases, with 12 bases between. CDR1 and CDR2 (germline): SGHRS, YFSETQ. CDR3 residues: CASSLVTAFNNEQFF. CDR3 coding DNA: TGCGCCAGCAGCTTGGTGACGGCCTTCAACAATGAGCAGTTCTTC.

This chain connects TRBV5-1 to TRBJ2-5; TRBD2 might be the D (7 bases). The germline V and J ends were trimmed by 0 bases and 3 bases, with 12 bases remaining between them. The CDR3 spans 15 residues. Germline CDR1 is SGHRS and CDR2 is YFSETQ. The DNA for the CDR3 is TGCGCCAGCAGCTTGGCCGGGGGGCTAAAAGAGACCCAGTACTTC. Its protein product is CASSLAGGLKETQYF.

The CDR3 DNA reads as TGTGCCAGCAGTCAATGGACAGGGAACACCGGGGAGCTGTTTTTT. Amino acid sequence: CASSQWTGNTGELFF. The chain carries TRBV6-6 and TRBJ2-2; the match to TRBD1 covers 7 bases. The V gene's germline CDR1 is MNHNY and CDR2 SVGAGI (reference sequence). V gave up 5 bases and J gave up 1 base; unmatched junction bases: 4. The CDR3 has 15 residues.

This chain links TRBV20-1 with TRBJ1-2, with 7 bases aligning to TRBD1. Germline assignment: CDR1 DFQATT and CDR2 SNEGSKA (reference sequence). The CDR3 loop spans 14 amino acids. The junction had 8 bases not matched to a gene; V was cut back by 3 bases and J by 4 bases. CDR3 in DNA: TGCAGTGCTAGGAGACAGGGATGGAGCTATGGCTACACCTTC. It yields the protein CSARRQGWSYGYTF.

The CDR3 is CASSHLTGGRNTEAFF. The CDR3 coding sequence is TGTGCCAGCAGTCATCTCACGGGGGGTAGGAACACTGAAGCTTTCTTT. J is TRBJ1-1 and V is TRBV6-1; D is perhaps TRBD1 (5 bases). The V end lost 5 bases, the J end lost 1 base, and 17 bases lay between the germline ends. The CDR3 loop spans 16 amino acids. Looked up from germline, CDR1 is MNHNS and CDR2 is SASEGT.

The chain uses TRBV3-1 and TRBJ2-7, with D perhaps given as TRBD1 or TRBD2 (5 bases each). V was clipped by 1 base and J by 2 bases, with 12 bases between them. The CDR3 has 15 amino acids. Germline V gene sequence: CDR1 LGHDT, CDR2 YNNKEL (reference sequence). The CDR3 sequence: CASSQGGRHAYEQYF. The CDR3 nucleotides read TGTGCCAGCAGCCAAGGGGGACGGCACGCCTACGAGCAGTACTTC.

V gene TRBV4-2 combines with J gene TRBJ2-2; 14 bases line up with TRBD2. The CDR3 covers 18 residues. CDR1 LGHNA and CDR2 YNFKEQ come from the germline V gene. V lost 2 bases to trimming and J lost 3 bases; unmatched junction nucleotides: 5. The CDR3 loop is CASSQRLAGGPDTGELFF. DNA for the CDR3: TGTGCCAGCAGCCAACGACTAGCGGGAGGGCCGGACACCGGGGAGCTGTTTTTT.

For this clonotype: A read error is possible here, since a much larger clone lies one base away. The rearrangement links TRBV6-1 to TRBJ2-7, with D perhaps being TRBD1 or TRBD2 (5 bases each). The end of the DNA is better explained by TRBJ2-5, so the J call may be wrong. Germline lookup yields CDR1 MNHNS and CDR2 SASEGT. The CDR3 is made up of 14 amino acids. CDR3 loop: CAGATGASKETQYF. The CDR3 coding sequence is TGTGCCGGCGCCACCGGGGCTAGCAAAGAGACCCAGTACTTC.

In this sample, this clonotype turned up a few times. The J gene is TRBJ2-1, the V gene TRBV12-3 or TRBV12-4, with D possibly being TRBD1 (6 bases). The germline V and J ends were trimmed by 4 bases and 4 bases, with 17 bases remaining between them. This CDR3 has 16 residues. CDR3: CASSSRDTPRYNEQFF. The CDR3, as DNA: TGTGCCAGCAGTTCCCGGGACACCCCGAGGTACAATGAGCAGTTCTTC.

This clonotype has more than one count but fewer than ten. V gene TRBV2 combines with J gene TRBJ1-1; no reliable D call. CDR1 and CDR2 from the germline V gene are SNHLY and FYNNEI. With 6 bases removed from V and 2 bases from J, the gap between germline ends came to 7 bases. This CDR3 comprises 12 residues. The CDR3: CASRRVNTEAFF. The CDR3 DNA sequence: TGTGCCAGCAGGAGGGTTAACACTGAAGCTTTCTTT.

This clonotype has more than one count but fewer than ten. This CDR3 is CASSDYGGLNYGYTF. Written as DNA, the CDR3 is TGTGCCAGCAGTGACTACGGGGGGCTGAACTATGGCTACACCTTC. The chain carries TRBV2 and TRBJ1-2; D might be TRBD1 (6 bases). The CDR3 runs to 15 residues. Germline-derived CDR1 and CDR2 are SNHLY and FYNNEI. Deletions cut 3 bases from V and 2 bases from J, with 13 bases between.

This clonotype was seen more than once but under ten times. The chain recombines TRBV29-1 with TRBJ1-2; D gene ambiguous. The CDR3 extends over 13 amino acids. From germline, CDR1 is SQVTM and CDR2 ANQGSEA. V lost 3 bases and J 8 bases, leaving 16 bases between the germline ends. CDR3 in DNA: TGCAGCGTTGAGTCCGGGAACGGAGACGGCTACACCTTC. Translation: CSVESGNGDGYTF.

About this clonotype: The junction differs from germline at one of its ends, possibly a read error. The V and J genes are TRBV7-8 and TRBJ1-2; 7 nucleotides agree with TRBD1. Germline lookup yields CDR1 SGHVS and CDR2 FQNEAQ. The CDR3 is 14 amino acids. The CDR3 protein is CASSLGTGLYGCTF. The DNA for the CDR3 is TGTGCCAGCAGCTTAGGGACAGGTCTCTATGGCTGCACCTTC.

About this clonotype itself: One end of the junction is discordant with germline, which a read error may explain. V is TRBV27 and J is TRBJ2-5; 7 bases map to TRBD2. Matching the DNA end better, TRBJ2-7 makes the J call doubtful. The CDR3 covers 15 residues. CDR1 MNHEY and CDR2 SMNVEV come from the germline V gene (reference sequence). CDR3 in DNA: TGTGTCAGCAGTCCTGACCGGGGGGTTTCCTACGAGCAGTACTTC. Its translation is CVSSPDRGVSYEQYF.

The chain joins TRBV4-1 to TRBJ1-2; D possibly corresponds to TRBD1 (5 bases). The CDR3 contains 16 residues. Germline loops: CDR1 MGHRA, CDR2 YSYEKL. V lost 0 bases to trimming and J lost 4 bases, with 15 bases between them. The CDR3 sequence is CASSQEGRASSYGYTF. CDR3 coding DNA: TGCGCCAGCAGCCAAGAAGGCAGGGCCTCCAGCTATGGCTACACCTTC.

The rearrangement uses TRBV11-2 and TRBJ2-1; 8 bases agree with TRBD2. In germline, CDR1 is SGHAT, CDR2 FQNNGV. The CDR3 length is 15 residues. V shed 5 bases and J 6 bases; nucleotides not matched to a gene: 9. The CDR3 sequence: CASSPSGTSSNEQFF. CDR3 nucleotide sequence: TGTGCCAGCAGCCCATCCGGGACTAGTTCCAATGAGCAGTTCTTC.

This clonotype turned up a few times. V usage is TRBV5-1 and J usage is TRBJ2-1, with TRBD2 identical over 8 bases. CDR1 and CDR2 (germline): SGHRS, YFSETQ. The trim removed 4 bases at V and 7 bases at J, leaving 7 bases unmatched. This CDR3 has 14 residues. The CDR3 nucleotides read TGCGCCAGCAGCCCCCAGCGGGGGTTGAATGAGCAGTTCTTC. This translates into CASSPQRGLNEQFF.

This clonotype has just a few counts. Relative to the germline gene, one junction end is altered; a read error may explain this. V usage is TRBV28 and J usage is TRBJ2-5; D perhaps matches TRBD2 (5 bases). TRBJ2-7 explains the end of the DNA better; the J call may be wrong. CDR3 length: 13 residues. Germline V gene lookup returns CDR1 MDHEN and CDR2 SYDVKM. Here the CDR3 DNA reads TGTGCCAGCGGTTTGGGTAGCGTTTACGAGCAGTACTTC. Its translation: CASGLGSVYEQYF.

This clonotype showed up just a few times. The chain joins TRBV20-1 to TRBJ2-5; D is possibly TRBD1 (5 bases). Trimming removed 5 bases from V and 4 bases from J, with 11 bases in between. The germline V gene has CDR1 DFQATT and CDR2 SNEGSKA (reference sequence). CDR3 size: 12 residues. The CDR3 bases are TGCAGTGCTTCAGGGAAAAGAGAGACCCAGTACTTC. This translates into CSASGKRETQYF.

This rearrangement joins TRBV5-1 to TRBJ2-5; D might be TRBD2 (5 bases). CDR3 size: 14 residues. CDR1 is SGHRS and CDR2 is YFSETQ in the germline V gene. V dropped 0 bases and J dropped 6 bases, with 12 bases sitting between them. CDR3 DNA: TGCGCCAGCAGCTTGGAATCTCTCGGGAAGACCCAGTACTTC. Translated: CASSLESLGKTQYF. Full variable domain (rest looked up from reference TRBV5-1 and TRBJ2-5): KAGVTQTPRYLIKTRGQQVTLSCSPISGHRSVSWYQQTPGQGLQFLFEYFSETQRNKGNFPGRFSGRQFSNSRSEMNVSTLELGDSALYLCASSLESLGKTQYFGPGTRLLVL.